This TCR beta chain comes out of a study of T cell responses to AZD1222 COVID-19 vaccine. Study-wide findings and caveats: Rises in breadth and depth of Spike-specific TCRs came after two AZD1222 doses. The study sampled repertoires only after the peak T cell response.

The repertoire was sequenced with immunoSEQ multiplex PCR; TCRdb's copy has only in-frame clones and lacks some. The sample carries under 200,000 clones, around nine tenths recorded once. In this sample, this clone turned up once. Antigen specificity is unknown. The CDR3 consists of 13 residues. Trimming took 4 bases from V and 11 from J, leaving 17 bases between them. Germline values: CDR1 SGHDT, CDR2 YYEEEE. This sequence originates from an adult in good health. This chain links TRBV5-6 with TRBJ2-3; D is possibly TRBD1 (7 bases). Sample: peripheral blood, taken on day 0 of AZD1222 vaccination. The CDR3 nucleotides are TGTGCCAGCAGCCCCTACCGACAGGGAGGGCAGTATTTT. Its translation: CASSPYRQGGQYF.